This T cell receptor beta chain was sequenced in a study of shared clonotypes between healthy human individuals. This clone has only one observation. Positively selected for CCR7, the CD45RO-negative cells used as naive CD8 cells excluded terminally differentiated effector memory CD45RA+ cells. Clones were read by immunoSEQ multiplex PCR, and TCRdb kept only the in-frame ones, dropping some. Here the sample spans about 600,000 clones, nearly 98% being singletons. Germline V gene sequence: CDR1 SNHLY, CDR2 FYNNEI. The V gene end was trimmed by 2 bases and the J gene end by 1 base; junction bases not matched to a gene: 5. The CDR3 extends over 15 amino acids.

This TCR was recovered from a man aged 30-40 years in good health. The sample consisted of naive CD8+ T cells sorted from blood. The chain recombines TRBV2 with TRBJ2-7, with TRBD2 identical over 7 bases. The CDR3 DNA is TGTGCCAGCAGTGAAAATTGGGGGGGGTCCTACGAGCAGTACTTC. Protein sequence: CASSENWGGSYEQYF.